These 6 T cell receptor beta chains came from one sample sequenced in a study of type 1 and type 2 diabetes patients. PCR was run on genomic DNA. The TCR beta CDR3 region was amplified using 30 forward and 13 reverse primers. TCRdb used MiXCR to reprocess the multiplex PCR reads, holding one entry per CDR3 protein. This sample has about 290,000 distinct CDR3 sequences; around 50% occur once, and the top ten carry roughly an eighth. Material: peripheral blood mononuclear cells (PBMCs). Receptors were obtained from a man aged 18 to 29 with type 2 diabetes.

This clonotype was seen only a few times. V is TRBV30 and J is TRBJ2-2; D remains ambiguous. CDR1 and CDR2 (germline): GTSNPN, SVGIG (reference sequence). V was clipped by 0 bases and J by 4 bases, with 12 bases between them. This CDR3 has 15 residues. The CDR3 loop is CAWSVTAWATGELFF. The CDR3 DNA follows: TGTGCCTGGAGTGTAACCGCGTGGGCCACCGGGGAGCTGTTTTTT.

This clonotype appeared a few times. The CDR3: CASSRGFMNTEAFF. CDR3 sequence (DNA): TGTGCCAGCTCACGTGGATTTATGAACACTGAAGCTTTCTTT. This sequence joins TRBV19 and TRBJ1-1; D remains ambiguous. The CDR3 spans 14 residues. V shed 9 bases and J shed 0 bases, with 14 bases lying between them. CDR1 is LNHDA, CDR2 SQIVND, per germline (reference sequence). The whole variable domain, remainder taken from reference TRBV19 and TRBJ1-1, is DGGITQSPKYLFRKEGQNVTLSCEQNLNHDAMYWYRQDPGQGLRLIYYSQIVNDFQKGDIAEGYSVSREKKESFPLTVTSAQKNPTAFYLCASSRGFMNTEAFFGQGTRLTVV.

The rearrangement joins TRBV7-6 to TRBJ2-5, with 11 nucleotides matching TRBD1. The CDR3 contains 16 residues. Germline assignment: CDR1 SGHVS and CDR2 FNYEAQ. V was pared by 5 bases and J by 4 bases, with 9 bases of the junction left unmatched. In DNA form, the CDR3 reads TGTGCCAGCAGCCCAGGACAGGGGGCGTTTAGAGAGACCCAGTACTTC. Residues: CASSPGQGAFRETQYF.

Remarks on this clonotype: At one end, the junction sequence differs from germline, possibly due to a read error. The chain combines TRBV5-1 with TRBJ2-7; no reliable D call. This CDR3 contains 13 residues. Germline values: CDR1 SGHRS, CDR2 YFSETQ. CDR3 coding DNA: TGCGCCAGCAGGCAACTTATAAACTACGAGCAGCACTTC. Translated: CASRQLINYEQHF.

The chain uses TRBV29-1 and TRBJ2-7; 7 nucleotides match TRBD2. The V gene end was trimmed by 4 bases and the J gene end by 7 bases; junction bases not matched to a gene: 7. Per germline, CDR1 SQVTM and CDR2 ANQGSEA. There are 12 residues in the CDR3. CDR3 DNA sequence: TGCAGCGTTGTTCCGGGGGGTCGGGAGCAGTACTTC. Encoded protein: CSVVPGGREQYF.

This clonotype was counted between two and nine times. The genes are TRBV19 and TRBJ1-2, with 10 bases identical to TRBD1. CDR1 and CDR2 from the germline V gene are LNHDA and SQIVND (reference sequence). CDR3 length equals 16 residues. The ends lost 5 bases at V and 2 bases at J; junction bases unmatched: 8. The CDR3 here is CASSVSGTGVNYGYTF. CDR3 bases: TGTGCCAGTAGTGTGAGCGGGACAGGGGTGAACTATGGCTACACCTTC.